The 20 T cell receptor beta chains reported below all come from one sample, sequenced in a study of T cell changes during pregnancy in multiple sclerosis (dated by TCRdb to the late 2010s). Libraries came from the immunoSEQ multiplex PCR assay. TCRdb holds this immuneACCESS table with in-frame rearrangements only. Some clones are missing; in checked studies, unresolved V genes explain under half, and the rest has no known cause. The sample table holds approximately 110,000 clones, of which just over 90% were seen once. The ten largest account for about 3.2% of the sample. The source material was peripheral blood, sampled after pregnancy. These receptors originate from a female donor with multiple sclerosis, enrolled in a pregnancy study.

V and J are TRBV19 and TRBJ2-7, with D maybe TRBD2 (6 bases). Germline CDR1 is LNHDA and CDR2 is SQIVND (reference sequence). Trimming removed 9 bases from V and 3 bases from J, with 18 bases in between. There are 14 residues in the CDR3. The CDR3 region is CASSFGASVYEQYF. Written as DNA, the CDR3 is TGTGCCAGCTCATTTGGGGCTAGCGTCTACGAGCAGTACTTC. Together with reference TRBV19 and TRBJ2-7, the CDR3 gives the full variable domain: DGGITQSPKYLFRKEGQNVTLSCEQNLNHDAMYWYRQDPGQGLRLIYYSQIVNDFQKGDIAEGYSVSREKKESFPLTVTSAQKNPTAFYLCASSFGASVYEQYFGPGTRLTVT.

The chain uses TRBV2 and TRBJ1-5, with TRBD1 matching over 7 bases. The V and J ends lost 5 bases and 3 bases, in that order; junction bases with no gene match: 4. Looked up from germline, CDR1 is SNHLY and CDR2 is FYNNEI. This CDR3 has 14 amino acids. The CDR3 loop is CASSIQGVNQPQHF. The CDR3 DNA is TGTGCCAGCAGTATCCAGGGGGTCAATCAGCCCCAGCATTTT.

The genes are TRBV7-9 and TRBJ1-5, with 8 bases aligning to TRBD1. With V trimmed by 4 bases and J by 3 bases, 2 bases remained unmatched. The germline CDR1 and CDR2 sequences are SEHNR and FQNEAQ (reference sequence). The CDR3 runs to 14 residues. DNA for the CDR3: TGTGCCAGCAGCTCGACAGGGGTCAATCAGCCCCAGCATTTT. This codes for CASSSTGVNQPQHF.

The chain uses TRBV6-5 and TRBJ1-2, with D possibly matching TRBD1 (5 bases). The CDR3 sequence is 13 residues long. Trimming removed 5 bases at V and 5 bases at J, with 12 bases between. Germline assignment: CDR1 MNHEY and CDR2 SVGAGI. CDR3: CASSAPGGYGYTF. CDR3 nucleotides: TGTGCCAGCAGTGCCCCCGGGGGATATGGCTACACCTTC.

This clone was seen a single time. J is TRBJ1-2 and V is TRBV6-5; TRBD1 is a possible D gene (5 bases). Looked up from germline, CDR1 is MNHEY and CDR2 is SVGAGI. The CDR3 consists of 11 residues. Trimming removed 2 bases at V and 14 bases at J, with 12 bases between. The CDR3 region has the DNA TGTGCCAGCAGTTACGGGGCGACGCGGACCTTC. Translated: CASSYGATRTF.

This chain uses TRBV19 with TRBJ1-6, with D possibly matching TRBD1 (5 bases). Trimming shortened V by 5 bases and J by 7 bases, and 18 bases separated the two germline ends. This CDR3 spans 16 amino acids. CDR1 and CDR2 from the germline V gene are LNHDA and SQIVND (reference sequence). CDR3 in amino acids: CASSLGEAGYNSPLHF. CDR3 sequence (DNA): TGTGCCAGTAGTCTGGGGGAGGCAGGGTACAATTCACCCCTCCACTTT.

The genes are TRBV6-5 and TRBJ1-1; 7 nucleotides line up with TRBD1. This CDR3 contains 12 residues. Germline lookup yields CDR1 MNHEY and CDR2 SVGAGI. The V gene end was trimmed by 6 bases and the J gene end by 5 bases; junction bases not matched to a gene: 3. The CDR3 spells CASRLQGTEAFF. The CDR3 DNA reads as TGTGCCAGCAGACTACAGGGGACTGAAGCTTTCTTT.

This clone came up once. This chain uses TRBV25-1 with TRBJ1-6; weak D call: TRBD1 (6 bases). Germline V gene lookup returns CDR1 MGHDK and CDR2 SYGVNS. The CDR3 has 15 residues. The ends were cut back, 4 bases at V and 4 bases at J, with 11 bases in the middle. This CDR3 reads CASSGRTEYNSPLHF. In DNA, the CDR3 is TGTGCCAGCAGTGGCCGGACAGAATATAATTCACCCCTCCACTTT.

The V gene is TRBV9, the J gene TRBJ1-6, with TRBD1 as a possible D gene (6 bases). The CDR3 spans 15 residues. Per germline, CDR1 SGDLS and CDR2 YYNGEE. Between the trimmed V and J ends, which lost 4 bases and 7 bases, there was a span of 15 bases. The DNA of the CDR3 is TGTGCCAGCAGCCCCCAAGGGGGGGAAAATTCACCCCTCCACTTT. Amino acids: CASSPQGGENSPLHF. The variable domain in full, completed from reference TRBV9 and TRBJ1-6, reads DSGVTQTPKHLITATGQRVTLRCSPRSGDLSVYWYQQSLDQGLQFLIQYYNGEERAKGNILERFSAQQFPDLHSELNLSSLELGDSALYFCASSPQGGENSPLHFGNGTRLTVT.

This chain's CDR3 is CASSLAGGGASYEQYF. CDR3 in DNA: TGTGCCAGCAGCTTGGCCGGCGGGGGGGCCTCCTACGAGCAGTACTTC. The chain employs TRBV5-6 and TRBJ2-7; the match to TRBD2 covers 9 bases. J gave up 0 bases and V 0 bases, and 4 bases lay outside the gene matches. Germline V gives CDR1 SGHDT, CDR2 YYEEEE. The CDR3 is made up of 16 amino acids. Drawing the rest from reference TRBV5-6 and TRBJ2-7, the complete variable domain is DAGVTQSPTHLIKTRGQQVTLRCSPKSGHDTVSWYQQALGQGPQFIFQYYEEEERQRGNFPDRFSGHQFPNYSSELNVNALLLGDSALYLCASSLAGGGASYEQYFGPGTRLTVT.

Concerning this clone: Other DNA sequences of this sample code for an identical CDR3. V usage is TRBV6-5 and J usage is TRBJ2-7; D is uncertain. Trimming removed 0 bases from V and 1 base from J, with 7 bases in between. Per germline, CDR1 MNHEY and CDR2 SVGAGI. The CDR3 consists of 14 residues. Here the CDR3 reads CASSYSGSSYEQYF. In DNA, the CDR3 is TGTGCCAGCAGTTACTCGGGCAGTTCCTACGAGCAGTACTTC.

This clone was seen only a few times. The J gene is TRBJ1-6, the V gene TRBV7-9, with 8 bases lining up with TRBD1. This CDR3 contains 15 residues. Unmatched junction bases numbered 7, after V lost 5 bases and J lost 7 bases. Germline V CDR1 and CDR2: SEHNR, FQNEAQ (reference sequence). The CDR3 region has the DNA TGTGCCAGCAGCGATTGGACAGGGTCAAATTCACCCCTCCACTTT. Translating it yields CASSDWTGSNSPLHF.

V usage is TRBV27 and J usage is TRBJ2-1; D unresolved. The germline gives CDR1 MNHEY, CDR2 SMNVEV (reference sequence). V was pared by 0 bases and J by 4 bases, with 4 bases between. The CDR3 extends over 13 amino acids. Here the CDR3 reads CASSLSQYNEQFF. CDR3 in DNA: TGTGCCAGCAGTTTATCACAGTACAATGAGCAGTTCTTC.

Notes on this clone: The germline gene is not matched at one end of the junction; a read error may be the cause. V usage is TRBV7-7 and J usage is TRBJ2-2; weak D call: TRBD2 (5 bases). This CDR3 has 14 residues. Germline V gene sequence: CDR1 SSHAT, CDR2 FNYEAQ (reference sequence). CDR3 sequence: CASSLAFDTGELFF. DNA of the CDR3: TGTGCTAGCAGCTTAGCGTTCGACACCGGGGAGCTGTTTTTT.

This chain joins TRBV19 and TRBJ2-2, with 9 bases matching TRBD2. The CDR3 is 16 residues long. The V gene end was trimmed by 2 bases and the J gene end by 0 bases; junction bases not matched to a gene: 1. The V gene's germline CDR1 is LNHDA and CDR2 SQIVND (reference sequence). The CDR3 spells CASSILAGSNTGELFF. The DNA of the CDR3 is TGTGCCAGTAGTATACTAGCGGGGTCGAACACCGGGGAGCTGTTTTTT.

This clone occurred once. The chain couples TRBV18 to TRBJ1-1; TRBD1 agrees at 9 bases. Germline lookup yields CDR1 KGHSH and CDR2 LQKENI. The trim removed 6 bases at V and 0 bases at J, leaving 5 bases unmatched. The CDR3 has 15 amino acids. CDR3 sequence reads: CASSEGDRVNTEAFF. In DNA, the CDR3 is TGTGCCAGCTCGGAAGGGGACAGGGTGAACACTGAAGCTTTCTTT.

The gene calls are TRBV6-1 and TRBJ2-3; 8 nucleotides align to TRBD2. The CDR3 is made up of 15 amino acids. V was clipped by 8 bases and J by 0 bases; unmatched bases: 7. From germline, CDR1 is MNHNS and CDR2 SASEGT. CDR3 nucleotide sequence: TGTGCCAGCTCATACGCTAGCGGGAGCACAGATACGCAGTATTTT. Encoded protein: CASSYASGSTDTQYF.

The chain has TRBV7-6 and TRBJ1-5; D not resolved. Germline CDR1 reads SGHVS; CDR2 reads FNYEAQ. The V and J ends lost 4 bases and 1 base respectively, with 8 bases between them. The CDR3 loop spans 14 amino acids. This chain's CDR3 is CASSSGPSNQPQHF. CDR3 in DNA: TGTGCCAGCAGCTCAGGCCCCAGCAATCAGCCCCAGCATTTT.

V usage is TRBV2 and J usage is TRBJ1-4; 10 nucleotides match TRBD1. Trimming at V came to 6 bases and at J to 1 base, leaving 8 bases not matched to a gene. Germline CDR1 and CDR2: SNHLY and FYNNEI. The CDR3 runs 17 residues. The CDR3 DNA reads TGTGCCAGCAGCGACGGACAGGGGGTTGAAACTAATGAAAAACTGTTTTTT. It codes for CASSDGQGVETNEKLFF.

The chain couples TRBV6-1 to TRBJ1-5, with D possibly being TRBD1 (5 bases). CDR3 length: 17 amino acids. V shed 3 bases and J shed 2 bases, with 17 bases lying between them. In germline, CDR1 is MNHNS, CDR2 SASEGT. In DNA, the CDR3 is TGTGCCAGCAGTGATGCCCTGGGGGGATTAGGCAATCAGCCCCAGCATTTT. Translated: CASSDALGGLGNQPQHF.